The clone carrying this TCR beta chain was picked up many times. Its antigen is as yet unknown. TCRbeta library construction was performed incorporating unique molecular identifiers. TCRdb re-called the PCR reads with MiXCR, one entry per CDR3 protein. The sample lists a few hundred thousand distinct CDR3 sequences, approximately 6.3% occurring once. The CDR3 has 11 amino acids. Trimming at V came to 4 bases and at J to 8 bases, leaving 1 base not matched to a gene. Germline V gene sequence: CDR1 DFQATT, CDR2 SNEGSKA (reference sequence). The sample comes from a study of T-cell reconstitution after alpha-beta-depleted transplantation in children. Study-level findings and limits: Some patients showed high day-60 TCRbeta diversity, which derived from surviving recipient T cells and thymic progenitors. About two months after transplant, alpha-beta T cells reportedly came from several hundred expanded graft clones. Newly produced T cells mostly accounted for T-cell counts and diversity one year post-transplant.

This specimen was PBMCs, taken before TCRalphabeta/CD19-depleted stem cell transplant. The V call is TRBV20-1, the J call TRBJ2-1; 8 nucleotides match TRBD2. This receptor was taken from a boy aged 2 to 10 with acute lymphoblastic leukemia, due to receive a stem cell transplant. The CDR3 reads CSATSGYEQFF. The CDR3 DNA is TGCAGTGCTACTAGCGGGTATGAGCAGTTCTTC.